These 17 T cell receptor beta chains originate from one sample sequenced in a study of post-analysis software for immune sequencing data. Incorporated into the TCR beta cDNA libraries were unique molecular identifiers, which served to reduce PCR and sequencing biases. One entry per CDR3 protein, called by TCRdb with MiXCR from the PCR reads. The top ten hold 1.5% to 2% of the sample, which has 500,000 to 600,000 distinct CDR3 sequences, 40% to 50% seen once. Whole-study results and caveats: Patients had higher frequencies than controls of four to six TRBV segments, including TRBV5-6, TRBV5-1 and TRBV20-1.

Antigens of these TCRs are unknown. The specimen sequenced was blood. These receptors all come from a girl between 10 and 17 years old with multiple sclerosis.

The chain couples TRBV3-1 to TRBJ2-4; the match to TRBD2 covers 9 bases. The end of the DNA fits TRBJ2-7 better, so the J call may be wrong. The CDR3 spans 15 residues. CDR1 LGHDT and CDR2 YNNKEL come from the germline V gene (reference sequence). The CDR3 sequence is CASSYGTSLSYEQYF. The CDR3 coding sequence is TGTGCCAGCAGCTACGGGACTAGCCTGTCCTACGAGCAGTACTTC.

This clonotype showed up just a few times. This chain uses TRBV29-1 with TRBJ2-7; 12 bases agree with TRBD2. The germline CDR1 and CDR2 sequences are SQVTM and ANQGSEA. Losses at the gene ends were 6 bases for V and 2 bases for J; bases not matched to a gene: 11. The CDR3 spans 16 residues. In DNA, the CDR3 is TGCAGCGTGGCCAGACTAGCGGGAGCCCTAACCTACGAGCAGTACTTC. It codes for CSVARLAGALTYEQYF.

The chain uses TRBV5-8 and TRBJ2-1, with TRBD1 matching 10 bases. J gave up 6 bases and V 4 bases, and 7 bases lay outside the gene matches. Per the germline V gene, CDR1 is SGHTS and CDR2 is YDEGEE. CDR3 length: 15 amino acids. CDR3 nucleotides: TGTGCCAGCAGCATGGGACAGGGGACGGGCAATGAGCAGTTCTTC. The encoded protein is CASSMGQGTGNEQFF.

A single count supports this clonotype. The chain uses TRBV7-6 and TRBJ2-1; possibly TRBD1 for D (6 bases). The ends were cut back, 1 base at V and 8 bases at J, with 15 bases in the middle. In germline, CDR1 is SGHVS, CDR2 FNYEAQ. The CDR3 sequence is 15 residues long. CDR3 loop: CASSLGTVSGDEQFF. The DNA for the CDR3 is TGTGCCAGCAGCTTAGGGACAGTCTCCGGGGATGAGCAGTTCTTC.

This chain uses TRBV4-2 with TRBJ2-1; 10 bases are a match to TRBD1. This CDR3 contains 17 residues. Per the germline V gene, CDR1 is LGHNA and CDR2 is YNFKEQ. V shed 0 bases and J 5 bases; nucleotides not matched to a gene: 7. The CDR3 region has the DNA TGTGCCAGCAGCCAAGACGAGCGGGACAGGGGACACAATGAGCAGTTCTTC. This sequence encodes CASSQDERDRGHNEQFF.

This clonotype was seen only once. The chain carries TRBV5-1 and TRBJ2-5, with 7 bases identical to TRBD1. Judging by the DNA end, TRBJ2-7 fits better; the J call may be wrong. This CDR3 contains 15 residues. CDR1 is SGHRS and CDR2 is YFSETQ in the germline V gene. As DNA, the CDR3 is TGCGCCAGCAGCTTGGCCGACAGGGAAACCTGCGAGCAGTACTTC. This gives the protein CASSLADRETCEQYF.

In DNA, the CDR3 is TGTGCCAGCAGTTTAGCACAGTACCGAGAGACCCAGTACTTC. The encoded protein is CASSLAQYRETQYF. The chain combines TRBV12-3 or TRBV12-4 with TRBJ2-5; no clear D gene. Trimming took 0 bases from V and 4 from J, leaving 9 bases between them. There are 14 residues in the CDR3.

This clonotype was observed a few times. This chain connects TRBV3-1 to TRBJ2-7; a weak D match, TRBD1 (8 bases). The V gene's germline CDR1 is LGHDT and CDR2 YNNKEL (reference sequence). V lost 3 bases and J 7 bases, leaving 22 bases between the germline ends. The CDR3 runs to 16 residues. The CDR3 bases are TGTGCCAGCAGCCATCGCGGGGGCAGGGGGCGTGGAGAGCAGTACTTC. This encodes CASSHRGGRGRGEQYF.

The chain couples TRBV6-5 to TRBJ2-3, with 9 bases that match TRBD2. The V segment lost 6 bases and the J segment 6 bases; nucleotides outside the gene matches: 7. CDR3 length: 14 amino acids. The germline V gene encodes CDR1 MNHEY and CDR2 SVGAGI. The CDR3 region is CASSQVAGVDTQYF. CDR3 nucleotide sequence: TGTGCCAGCAGCCAGGTAGCGGGGGTTGATACGCAGTATTTT.

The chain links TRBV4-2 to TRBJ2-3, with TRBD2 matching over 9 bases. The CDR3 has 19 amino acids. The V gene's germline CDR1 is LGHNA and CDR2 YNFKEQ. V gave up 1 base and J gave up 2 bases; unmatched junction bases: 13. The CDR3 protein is CASSQASLASGKITDTQYF. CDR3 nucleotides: TGTGCCAGCAGCCAAGCATCATTGGCTAGCGGGAAAATCACAGATACGCAGTATTTT.

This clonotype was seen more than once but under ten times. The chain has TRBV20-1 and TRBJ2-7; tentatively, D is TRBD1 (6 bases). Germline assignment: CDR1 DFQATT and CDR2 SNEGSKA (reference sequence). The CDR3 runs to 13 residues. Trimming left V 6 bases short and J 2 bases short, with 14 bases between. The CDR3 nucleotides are TGCAGTGCCAACAACCGGGACACCTACGAGCAGTACTTC. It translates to CSANNRDTYEQYF.

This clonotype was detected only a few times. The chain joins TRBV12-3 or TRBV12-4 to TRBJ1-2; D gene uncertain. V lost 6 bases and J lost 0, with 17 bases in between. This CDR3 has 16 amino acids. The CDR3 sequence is CASSRRRLKTNYGYTF. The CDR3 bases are TGTGCCAGCAGCCGGAGGCGGTTAAAGACTAACTATGGCTACACCTTC.

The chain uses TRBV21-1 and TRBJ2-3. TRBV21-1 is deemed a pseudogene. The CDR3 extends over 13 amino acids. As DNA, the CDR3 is TGTGCCAGCAGCAAAGCGGCGAAAGATACGCAGTATTTT. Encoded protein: CASSKAAKDTQYF.

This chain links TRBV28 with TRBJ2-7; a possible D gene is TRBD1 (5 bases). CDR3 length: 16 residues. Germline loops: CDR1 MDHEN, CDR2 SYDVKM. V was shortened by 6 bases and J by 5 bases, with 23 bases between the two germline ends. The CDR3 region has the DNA TGTGCCAGCAGCAGAGTGAGTGGACACCCCGGAGACGAGCAGTACTTC. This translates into CASSRVSGHPGDEQYF.

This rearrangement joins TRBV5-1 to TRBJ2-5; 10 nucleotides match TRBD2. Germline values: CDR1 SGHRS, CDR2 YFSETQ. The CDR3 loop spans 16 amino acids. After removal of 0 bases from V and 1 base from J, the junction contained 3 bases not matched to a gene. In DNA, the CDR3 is TGCGCCAGCAGCTTGGGGGCTAGCGGGGGCCAAGAGACCCAGTACTTC. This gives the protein CASSLGASGGQETQYF.

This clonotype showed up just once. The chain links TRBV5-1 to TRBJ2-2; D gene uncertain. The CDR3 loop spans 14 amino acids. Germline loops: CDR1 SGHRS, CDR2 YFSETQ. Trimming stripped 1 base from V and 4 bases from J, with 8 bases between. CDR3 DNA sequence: TGCGCCAGCAGCTTGAGAGAAACCACCGGGGAGCTGTTTTTT. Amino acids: CASSLRETTGELFF.

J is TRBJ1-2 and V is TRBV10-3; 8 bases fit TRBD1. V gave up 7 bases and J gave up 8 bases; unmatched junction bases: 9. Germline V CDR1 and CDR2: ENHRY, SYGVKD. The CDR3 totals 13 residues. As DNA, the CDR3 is TGTGCCATCACCGTTGACAGGGGATCCGGCTACACCTTC. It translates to CAITVDRGSGYTF.